This is a list of T cell receptor beta chains from one sample in a study of neurological immune-mediated disorders. TCRdb fed the 5' RACE reads into MiXCR, producing one record per CDR3 protein. The data show roughly 32,000 distinct CDR3 sequences, 5.5% to 7% seen once. The sample consisted of CD4+ T cells from blood. Every receptor here comes from a woman between 50 and 59 years old in good health. CDR3s include the opening cysteine and the closing phenylalanine or tryptophan. A D gene is named only where the DNA matches it firmly. Some rows mark clone size as missing; the rest say once, few, many or name a class of expanded clone.

clone_size: many; d_call: TRBD1; v_call: TRBV28; j_call: TRBJ2-1; cdr3_nt: TGTGCCAGCACCCATGGTGGAGGCAGGGGGCAGAACAATGAGCAGTTCTTC; cdr3_aa: CASTHGGGRGQNNEQFF
clone_size: few; d_call: TRBD1; v_call: TRBV7-8; j_call: TRBJ1-1; cdr3_nt: TGTGCCAGCAGCCCACGGACAGGCCCCGCTGAAGCTTTCTTT; cdr3_aa: CASSPRTGPAEAFF
clone_size: many; d_call: TRBD1; v_call: TRBV7-9; j_call: TRBJ1-5; cdr3_nt: TGTGCCAGCAGCCTGGGAGGGACAGATTTAAATCAGCCCCAGCATTTT; cdr3_aa: CASSLGGTDLNQPQHF
clone_size: many; d_call: TRBD2; v_call: TRBV5-1; j_call: TRBJ2-1; cdr3_nt: TGCGCCAGCAGCTTCCGATCACCGGGGACTAGCGGGATTTTCTCCTACAATGAGCAGTTCTTC; cdr3_aa: CASSFRSPGTSGIFSYNEQFF
clone_size: many; d_call: -; v_call: TRBV6-5; j_call: TRBJ2-6; cdr3_nt: TGTGCCAGCAAGGAAGGGGGGTCTGGGGCCAACGTCCTGACTTTC; cdr3_aa: CASKEGGSGANVLTF
clone_size: few; d_call: TRBD1; v_call: TRBV5-1; j_call: TRBJ1-2; cdr3_nt: TGCGCCAGCAGCTTACAGGGGGCTGGTGGCTACACCTTC; cdr3_aa: CASSLQGAGGYTF
clone_size: many; d_call: TRBD2; v_call: TRBV28; j_call: TRBJ2-7; cdr3_nt: TGTGCCAGCAGTATAGCGGGAGCGGGGGACGAGCAGTACTTC; cdr3_aa: CASSIAGAGDEQYF
clone_size: many; d_call: TRBD2; v_call: TRBV4-3; j_call: TRBJ2-2; cdr3_nt: TGCGCCAGCAGCGGGCTAGCGGGATCCGGGGAGCTGTTTTTT; cdr3_aa: CASSGLAGSGELFF
clone_size: many; d_call: -; v_call: TRBV5-5; j_call: TRBJ1-3; cdr3_nt: TGTGCCAGCAGCTTGGGCCCCTCTGGAAACACCATATATTTT; cdr3_aa: CASSLGPSGNTIYF
clone_size: many; d_call: -; v_call: TRBV6-5; j_call: TRBJ2-2; cdr3_nt: TGTGCCAGCAGTTACGCCCGGGGTAACGGGGAGCTGTTTTTT; cdr3_aa: CASSYARGNGELFF
clone_size: many; d_call: TRBD2; v_call: TRBV20-1; j_call: TRBJ2-3; cdr3_nt: TGCAGTGCTAGGGCGGGGGGGCCGACAGATACGCAGTATTTT; cdr3_aa: CSARAGGPTDTQYF
clone_size: medium-sized; d_call: -; v_call: TRBV5-1; j_call: TRBJ2-4; cdr3_nt: TGCGCCAGCAGCTTGGAAGGAACTCTAGCCAAAAACATTCAGTACTTC; cdr3_aa: CASSLEGTLAKNIQYF
clone_size: -; d_call: -; v_call: TRBV7-2; j_call: TRBJ2-7; cdr3_nt: TGTGACAGTAGCTCGGGGTATTCTAACGAGCAGTACTTC; cdr3_aa: CDSSSGYSNEQYF
clone_size: many; d_call: -; v_call: TRBV18; j_call: TRBJ1-3; cdr3_nt: TGTGCCAGCTCACCGCGAGACAGGACGAAAGGAAACACCATATATTTT; cdr3_aa: CASSPRDRTKGNTIYF
clone_size: many; d_call: TRBD1; v_call: TRBV30; j_call: TRBJ1-4; cdr3_nt: TGTGCCTGGCAAATTGGACAGGGTGAAAAACTGTTTTTT; cdr3_aa: CAWQIGQGEKLFF
clone_size: once; d_call: -; v_call: TRBV28; j_call: TRBJ2-3; cdr3_nt: TGTGCCAGCAGTTTTTCCGCAGATACGCAGTATTTT; cdr3_aa: CASSFSADTQYF
clone_size: many; d_call: -; v_call: TRBV12-3/TRBV12-4; j_call: TRBJ2-7; cdr3_nt: TGTGCCAGCAGGCTCTTGGGGGCTAGCGCCTACGAGCAGTACTTC; cdr3_aa: CASRLLGASAYEQYF
clone_size: many; d_call: -; v_call: TRBV28; j_call: TRBJ2-2; cdr3_nt: TGTGCCAGCAGTTTCGGGGGATGGGACACCGGGGAGCTGTTTTTT; cdr3_aa: CASSFGGWDTGELFF
clone_size: many; d_call: -; v_call: TRBV7-3; j_call: TRBJ2-3; cdr3_nt: TGTGCCAGCAGCCCCGGGTTAGCGTTGGGGGCGCAGTATTTT; cdr3_aa: CASSPGLALGAQYF
clone_size: many; d_call: TRBD2; v_call: TRBV20-1; j_call: TRBJ2-5; cdr3_nt: TGCAGTGCTAGTTTAACTAGCGGGAAGGAGACCCAGTACTTC; cdr3_aa: CSASLTSGKETQYF
clone_size: many; d_call: -; v_call: TRBV6-1; j_call: TRBJ2-6; cdr3_nt: TGTGCCAGCAGTGTTGGGGCAGCTGGGGCCAACGTCCTGACTTTC; cdr3_aa: CASSVGAAGANVLTF
clone_size: many; d_call: TRBD1; v_call: TRBV5-4; j_call: TRBJ1-6; cdr3_nt: TGTGCCAGCAGCTTGGCTGGGACAGGGACGGGATCACCCCTCCACTTT; cdr3_aa: CASSLAGTGTGSPLHF
clone_size: many; d_call: TRBD1; v_call: TRBV5-1; j_call: TRBJ2-7; cdr3_nt: TGCGCCAGCAGCTCGACAGGGCTTACCTACGAGCAGTACTTC; cdr3_aa: CASSSTGLTYEQYF
clone_size: many; d_call: -; v_call: TRBV3-1; j_call: TRBJ2-3; cdr3_nt: TGTGCCAGCAGCCAAGCAGTGACAGATACGCAGTATTTT; cdr3_aa: CASSQAVTDTQYF
clone_size: -; d_call: TRBD1; v_call: TRBV5-3; j_call: TRBJ1-5; cdr3_nt: TGTGCCAGAAGCTCCCGATTGGACAGGGGGGGCAATCAGCCCCAGCATTTT; cdr3_aa: CARSSRLDRGGNQPQHF
clone_size: many; d_call: TRBD1; v_call: TRBV7-9; j_call: TRBJ2-5; cdr3_nt: TGTGCCAGCAGCTTTGGGACAGGGGTTTCCCAAGAGACCCAGTACTTC; cdr3_aa: CASSFGTGVSQETQYF
clone_size: many; d_call: -; v_call: TRBV6-1; j_call: TRBJ2-2; cdr3_nt: TGTGCCACCACCACGTTGGGGGCGGACACCGGGGAGCTGTTTTTT; cdr3_aa: CATTTLGADTGELFF
clone_size: many; d_call: TRBD2; v_call: TRBV5-1; j_call: TRBJ2-7; cdr3_nt: TGCGCCAGCAGTCCCGCGCGGGGGGGTAGTGCGCAGTACTTC; cdr3_aa: CASSPARGGSAQYF
clone_size: once; d_call: TRBD2; v_call: TRBV7-2; j_call: TRBJ2-3; cdr3_nt: TGTGCCAGCAGCGAGAGGACTAGCGGGAGGGGGGATACAGATACGCAGTATTTT; cdr3_aa: CASSERTSGRGDTDTQYF
clone_size: many; d_call: -; v_call: TRBV20-1; j_call: TRBJ1-1; cdr3_nt: TGCAGTGCTAGAGTAGGCGGGCCGAACACTGAAGCTTTCTTT; cdr3_aa: CSARVGGPNTEAFF
clone_size: many; d_call: -; v_call: TRBV12-3/TRBV12-4; j_call: TRBJ2-1; cdr3_nt: TGTGCCAGCAGGGTAACCGGGACCACTACCTACAATGAGCAGTTCTTC; cdr3_aa: CASRVTGTTTYNEQFF
clone_size: many; d_call: TRBD2; v_call: TRBV7-3; j_call: TRBJ2-5; cdr3_nt: TGTGCCAGCAGCTCTGGACTAGCGGGAGGGATTCCGGAGACCCAGTACTTC; cdr3_aa: CASSSGLAGGIPETQYF
clone_size: many; d_call: -; v_call: TRBV6-5; j_call: TRBJ1-2; cdr3_nt: TGTGCCAGCAGTTACTCTTCGGGGAGGGCAACTCAATATGGCTACACCTTC; cdr3_aa: CASSYSSGRATQYGYTF
clone_size: many; d_call: -; v_call: TRBV11-2; j_call: TRBJ1-1; cdr3_nt: TGTGCCAGCAGCTTAGGACACGCCGCAGGAAACACTGAAGCTTTCTTT; cdr3_aa: CASSLGHAAGNTEAFF
clone_size: medium-sized; d_call: TRBD1; v_call: TRBV29-1; j_call: TRBJ2-3; cdr3_nt: TGCAGCGTTGAGGGCCTACAGGGGGCGAGGACAGATACGCAGTATTTT; cdr3_aa: CSVEGLQGARTDTQYF
clone_size: many; d_call: -; v_call: TRBV9; j_call: TRBJ1-2; cdr3_nt: TGTGCCAGCAGCGTAGGCAGGGTCAGCTATGGCTACACCTTC; cdr3_aa: CASSVGRVSYGYTF
clone_size: many; d_call: -; v_call: TRBV5-1; j_call: TRBJ2-2; cdr3_nt: TGCGCCAGCAGCTTCGGAGGGGCGTCCGGGGAGCTGTTTTTT; cdr3_aa: CASSFGGASGELFF
clone_size: many; d_call: -; v_call: TRBV7-2; j_call: TRBJ2-7; cdr3_nt: TGTGCCAGCAGCCTCCCGGGACGCGGCTCCTACGAGCAGTACTTC; cdr3_aa: CASSLPGRGSYEQYF
clone_size: many; d_call: TRBD1; v_call: TRBV9; j_call: TRBJ2-2; cdr3_nt: TGTGCCAGCAGCGTCCAGACAGGGAAGCCCGGGGAGCTGTTTTTT; cdr3_aa: CASSVQTGKPGELFF
clone_size: many; d_call: -; v_call: TRBV3-1; j_call: TRBJ1-5; cdr3_nt: TGTGCCAGCAGCCAAGACAGGTCAGGGCCCCAGCATTTT; cdr3_aa: CASSQDRSGPQHF
clone_size: many; d_call: -; v_call: TRBV10-3; j_call: TRBJ2-1; cdr3_nt: TGTGCCATCAGTGAGTCACCTCCGGCGGACAATGAGCAGTTCTTC; cdr3_aa: CAISESPPADNEQFF
clone_size: many; d_call: -; v_call: TRBV7-8; j_call: TRBJ2-7; cdr3_nt: TGTGCCAGCAGCTTAGGAGTTAGCGGCAAGACCTACGAGCAGTACTTC; cdr3_aa: CASSLGVSGKTYEQYF
clone_size: many; d_call: TRBD1; v_call: TRBV28; j_call: TRBJ2-1; cdr3_nt: TGTGCCAGCAGACCCCCCCCCGGGACAGTCGGGATACAGTTCTTC; cdr3_aa: CASRPPPGTVGIQFF
clone_size: -; d_call: -; v_call: TRBV19; j_call: TRBJ2-7; cdr3_nt: TGTGCCACCTCAGGCGACGAGCAGTACTTC; cdr3_aa: CATSGDEQYF
clone_size: many; d_call: TRBD2; v_call: TRBV24-1; j_call: TRBJ2-1; cdr3_nt: TGTGCCACCAGTGCCCTAGGGGCGGGGGGCGGAAATGAGCAGTTCTTC; cdr3_aa: CATSALGAGGGNEQFF
clone_size: few; d_call: -; v_call: TRBV28; j_call: TRBJ2-3; cdr3_nt: TGTGCCAGCACTCCACCCTTTTCCGCAGATACGCAGTATTTT; cdr3_aa: CASTPPFSADTQYF
clone_size: many; d_call: -; v_call: TRBV24-1; j_call: TRBJ2-5; cdr3_nt: TGTGCCACCAGTGATTTGCTGTCGGGGGCGGGGGAGACCCAGTACTTC; cdr3_aa: CATSDLLSGAGETQYF
clone_size: many; d_call: TRBD1; v_call: TRBV7-2; j_call: TRBJ1-6; cdr3_nt: TGTGCCAGCAGCAAAGAGACAGGGGGAATTTCACCCCTCCACTTT; cdr3_aa: CASSKETGGISPLHF
clone_size: many; d_call: -; v_call: TRBV7-2; j_call: TRBJ1-3; cdr3_nt: TGTGCCAGCAGCTCCGGGCACTCTGGAAACACCATATATTTT; cdr3_aa: CASSSGHSGNTIYF
clone_size: many; d_call: TRBD1; v_call: TRBV6-5; j_call: TRBJ1-4; cdr3_nt: TGTGCCAGCAGTGGCGGACAGGGCTTAAACGAAAAACTGTTTTTT; cdr3_aa: CASSGGQGLNEKLFF
clone_size: many; d_call: -; v_call: TRBV20-1; j_call: TRBJ1-2; cdr3_nt: TGCAGTGCTAGTCACAGCACCCATGGCTACACCTTC; cdr3_aa: CSASHSTHGYTF
clone_size: many; d_call: TRBD2; v_call: TRBV7-2; j_call: TRBJ2-5; cdr3_nt: TGTGCCAGCAGCTTTGGCGGGAGGGCCGGAGGGGAGACCCAGTACTTC; cdr3_aa: CASSFGGRAGGETQYF
clone_size: few; d_call: TRBD2; v_call: TRBV7-6; j_call: TRBJ2-7; cdr3_nt: TGTGCCAGCAGTCCTGTAGTTGGCGGGAGCTCCTACGAGCAGTACTTC; cdr3_aa: CASSPVVGGSSYEQYF
clone_size: many; d_call: TRBD2; v_call: TRBV28; j_call: TRBJ2-3; cdr3_nt: TGTGCCAGCAGGTCCGCGGGACTAGGAATAGATACGCAGTATTTT; cdr3_aa: CASRSAGLGIDTQYF
clone_size: -; d_call: -; v_call: TRBV7-9; j_call: TRBJ2-2; cdr3_nt: TGTGCCAGCAGCTCCGGGACACACACCGGGGAGCTGTTTTTT; cdr3_aa: CASSSGTHTGELFF
clone_size: few; d_call: -; v_call: TRBV20-1; j_call: TRBJ2-7; cdr3_nt: TGCAGTGCCCCGGACTCCTACGAGCAGTACTTC; cdr3_aa: CSAPDSYEQYF
clone_size: many; d_call: TRBD2; v_call: TRBV7-3; j_call: TRBJ2-1; cdr3_nt: TGTGCCAGCAGCTCCCCGGGGGGGGGATACAATGAGCAGTTCTTC; cdr3_aa: CASSSPGGGYNEQFF
clone_size: many; d_call: TRBD1; v_call: TRBV14; j_call: TRBJ2-6; cdr3_nt: TGTGCCAGCAGCCGACACGGGACAGGGCGCTCTGGGGCCAACGTCCTGACTTTC; cdr3_aa: CASSRHGTGRSGANVLTF
clone_size: many; d_call: TRBD2; v_call: TRBV20-1; j_call: TRBJ2-1; cdr3_nt: TGCAGTGCTAGGTTCGGGAGGGCCGGGAATGAGCAGTTCTTC; cdr3_aa: CSARFGRAGNEQFF
clone_size: many; d_call: -; v_call: TRBV20-1; j_call: TRBJ2-3; cdr3_nt: TGCAGTGCTAATTTGCCGGTAAACACAGATACGCAGTATTTT; cdr3_aa: CSANLPVNTDTQYF